The rows below give T cell receptor beta chains drawn from one sample of a study of blood T cells in healthy people across ages. TCRdb fed the 5' RACE reads into MiXCR, producing one record per CDR3 protein. The profile shows about 830,000 distinct CDR3 sequences, 60% to 80% of them singletons. The sequencing sample was made of blood. All receptors come from a man aged 25-45 years in good health. The CDR3 runs from the conserved cysteine through the conserved F or W.

J gene: TRBJ2-5; V gene: TRBV7-2; CDR3 protein: CASSLVLGGAAGTQYF
J gene: TRBJ2-1; V gene: TRBV29-1; CDR3 protein: CSVEAGSRDKEQFF
J gene: TRBJ2-7; V gene: TRBV4-3; CDR3 protein: CASSQGFAYEQYF
J gene: TRBJ1-1; V gene: TRBV29-1; CDR3 protein: CSAALNTEAFF
J gene: TRBJ2-1; V gene: TRBV5-6; CDR3 protein: CASSIPVLNEQFF
J gene: TRBJ1-5; V gene: TRBV6-1; CDR3 protein: CASSRTDAYQPQHF
J gene: TRBJ2-6; V gene: TRBV4-3; CDR3 protein: CASSQAGRFGPGANVLTF
J gene: TRBJ2-1; V gene: TRBV2; CDR3 protein: CASRGGQDTRNDEQFF
J gene: TRBJ1-5; V gene: TRBV4-3; CDR3 protein: CASSQDFLTRRQPQHF
J gene: TRBJ2-1; V gene: TRBV7-3; CDR3 protein: CASSLTGFGYNEQFF
J gene: TRBJ2-7; V gene: TRBV20-1; CDR3 protein: CSANRQILEQYF
J gene: TRBJ1-6; V gene: TRBV6-4; CDR3 protein: CASSEGQLYNSPLHF
J gene: TRBJ1-5; V gene: TRBV10-3; CDR3 protein: CAISETDDQPQHF
J gene: TRBJ2-7; V gene: TRBV12-3/TRBV12-4; CDR3 protein: CASSQGDKPYEQYF
J gene: TRBJ2-7; V gene: TRBV30; CDR3 protein: CAFSETAEQYF
J gene: TRBJ1-1; V gene: TRBV13; CDR3 protein: CASSDDRPFLNTEAFF
J gene: TRBJ1-2; V gene: TRBV6-5; CDR3 protein: CASSAQGTNNYGYTF
J gene: TRBJ2-7; V gene: TRBV4-2; CDR3 protein: CASSGGLAGGYEQYF
J gene: TRBJ2-7; V gene: TRBV12-3/TRBV12-4; CDR3 protein: CASSSGQYEQYF
J gene: TRBJ1-5; V gene: TRBV20-1; CDR3 protein: CSANQYSNQPQHF
J gene: TRBJ1-2; V gene: TRBV9; CDR3 protein: CASSFNERGLGYTF
J gene: TRBJ2-4; V gene: TRBV5-4; CDR3 protein: CASSPSGALAKNVQYF
J gene: TRBJ2-6; V gene: TRBV20-1; CDR3 protein: CSARYELRGLSGANVLTF
J gene: .; V gene: TRBV3-1; CDR3 protein: CASSQGVGNYEQYF
J gene: TRBJ1-2; V gene: TRBV21-1; CDR3 protein: CASSSTIGQIDYGYTF
J gene: TRBJ2-1; V gene: TRBV12-3/TRBV12-4; CDR3 protein: CASSFGQSGNEQFF
J gene: TRBJ2-5; V gene: TRBV7-2; CDR3 protein: CASSLYSGGGPETQYF
J gene: TRBJ2-5; V gene: TRBV7-9; CDR3 protein: CASSKGLAEIQPGTQYF
J gene: TRBJ2-3; V gene: TRBV7-2; CDR3 protein: CASIPYAAGLHTDTQYF
J gene: TRBJ2-1; V gene: TRBV4-2; CDR3 protein: CASSLTPSKYNEQFF
J gene: TRBJ2-7; V gene: TRBV20-1; CDR3 protein: CSAEGSSYEQYF
J gene: TRBJ1-4; V gene: TRBV6-6; CDR3 protein: CAITEGEKLFF